These T cell receptor beta chains were read from a single sample in a study of T cells in Graves' hyperthyroidism and ophthalmopathy. MiXCR, applied by TCRdb to the multiplex PCR reads, yields one record per CDR3 protein. The sample has under 400,000 distinct CDR3 sequences; roughly 25% are singletons. Source material: blood. The receptors stem from a man aged 50-60 years with Graves' hyperthyroidism. Each CDR3 is given with its conserved first and last residue. D genes are given only for firm matches. Where a row states a size, it is once, few, many or the class of an expanded clone; other rows omit it.

>.|many|TRBJ1-5|TRBV6-1
CASSDRGNQPQHF
TGTGCCAGCAGTGACAGGGGAAATCAGCCCCAGCATTTT
>.|.|TRBJ2-3|TRBV5-1
CASSLSAQGADTQYF
TGCGCCAGCAGCTTATCAGCACAGGGCGCGGATACGCAGTATTTT
>.|.|TRBJ2-7|TRBV6-1
CASSVRGDSYEQYF
TGTGCCAGCAGTGTAAGGGGGGACTCCTACGAGCAGTACTTC
>.|.|TRBJ2-1|TRBV24-1
CATSGVRINEQFF
TGTGCCACCAGTGGTGTCAGGATCAATGAGCAGTTCTTC
>.|many|TRBJ1-2|TRBV30
CASKAGAYGYTF
TGTGCCTCCAAGGCTGGGGCCTATGGCTACACCTTC
>.|few|TRBJ1-1|TRBV27
CASMSLTLNTEAFF
TGTGCCAGCATGTCGCTCACTTTGAACACTGAAGCTTTCTTT
>.|.|TRBJ2-3|TRBV19
CASSGDNTDTQYF
TGTGCCAGTAGTGGCGACAACACAGATACGCAGTATTTT
>TRBD1|.|TRBJ2-5|TRBV29-1
CSVNKGAYETQYF
TGCAGCGTTAACAAGGGGGCGTATGAGACCCAGTACTTC
>.|few|TRBJ1-1|TRBV6-1
CASSGRGFTEAFF
TGTGCCAGCAGTGGAAGGGGGTTCACTGAAGCTTTCTTT
>.|.|TRBJ2-3|TRBV2
CASQRQETSTDTQYF
TGTGCCAGCCAGCGGCAGGAGACTAGCACAGATACGCAGTATTTT
>.|few|TRBJ2-1|TRBV13
CASSPPLINEQFF
TGTGCCAGCAGCCCCCCGTTGATCAATGAGCAGTTCTTC
>TRBD2|.|TRBJ2-5|TRBV19
CASSISGGRFETQYF
TGTGCCAGTAGTATATCGGGCGGGAGGTTTGAGACCCAGTACTTC